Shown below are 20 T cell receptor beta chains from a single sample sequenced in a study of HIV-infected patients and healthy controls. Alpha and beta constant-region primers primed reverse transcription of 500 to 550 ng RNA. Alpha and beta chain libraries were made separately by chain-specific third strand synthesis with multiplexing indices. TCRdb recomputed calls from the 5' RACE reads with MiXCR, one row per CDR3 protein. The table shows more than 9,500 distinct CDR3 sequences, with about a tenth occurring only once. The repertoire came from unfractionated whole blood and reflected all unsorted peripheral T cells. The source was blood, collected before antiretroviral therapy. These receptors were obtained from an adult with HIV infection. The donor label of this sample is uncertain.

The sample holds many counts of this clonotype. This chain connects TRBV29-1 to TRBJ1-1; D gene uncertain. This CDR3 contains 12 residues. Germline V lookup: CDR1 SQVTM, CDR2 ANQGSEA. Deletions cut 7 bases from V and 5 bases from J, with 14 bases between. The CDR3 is CSGRREPTEAFF. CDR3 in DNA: TGCAGCGGGCGGAGGGAGCCTACTGAAGCTTTCTTT.

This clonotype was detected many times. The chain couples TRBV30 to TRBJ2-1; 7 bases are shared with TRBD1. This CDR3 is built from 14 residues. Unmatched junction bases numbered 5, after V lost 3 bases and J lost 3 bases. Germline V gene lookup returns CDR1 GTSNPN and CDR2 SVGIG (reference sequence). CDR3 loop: CAWSLGQNYNEQFF. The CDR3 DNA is TGTGCCTGGAGCTTGGGACAGAACTACAATGAGCAGTTCTTC. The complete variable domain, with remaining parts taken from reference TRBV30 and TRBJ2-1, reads SQTIHQWPATLVQPVGSPLSLECTVEGTSNPNLYWYRQAAGRGLQLLFYSVGIGQISSEVPQNLSASRPQDRQFILSSKKLLLSDSGFYLCAWSLGQNYNEQFFGPGTRLTVL.

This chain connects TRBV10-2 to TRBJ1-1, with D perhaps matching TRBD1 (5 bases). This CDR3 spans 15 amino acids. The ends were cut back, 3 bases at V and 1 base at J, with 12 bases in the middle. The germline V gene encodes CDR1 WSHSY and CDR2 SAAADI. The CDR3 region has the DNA TGCGCCAGCAGTGATCGTGACAGAAGGAACACTGAAGCTTTCTTT. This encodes CASSDRDRRNTEAFF.

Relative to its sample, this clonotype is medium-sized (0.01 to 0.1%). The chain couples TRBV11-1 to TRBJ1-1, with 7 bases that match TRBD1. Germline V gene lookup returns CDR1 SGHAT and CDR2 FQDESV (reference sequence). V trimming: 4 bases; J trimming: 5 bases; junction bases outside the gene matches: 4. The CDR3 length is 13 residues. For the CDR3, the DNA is TGTGCCAGCAGCTGGAACAGGGGTACTGAAGCTTTCTTT. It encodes CASSWNRGTEAFF. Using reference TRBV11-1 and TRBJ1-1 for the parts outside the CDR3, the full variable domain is EAEVAQSPRYKITEKSQAVAFWCDPISGHATLYWYRQILGQGPELLVQFQDESVVDDSQLPKDRFSAERLKGVDSTLKIQPAELGDSAMYLCASSWNRGTEAFFGQGTRLTVV.

CDR3 nucleotides: TGTGCCAGCAGCTTGGCCTGGGGGCGACTTAACAATGAGCAGTTCTTC. This sequence encodes CASSLAWGRLNNEQFF. The gene calls are TRBV5-6 and TRBJ2-1; D perhaps matches TRBD1 (6 bases). V lost 0 bases and J lost 5, with 15 bases in between. CDR1 is SGHDT, CDR2 YYEEEE, per germline. The CDR3 is 16 amino acids.

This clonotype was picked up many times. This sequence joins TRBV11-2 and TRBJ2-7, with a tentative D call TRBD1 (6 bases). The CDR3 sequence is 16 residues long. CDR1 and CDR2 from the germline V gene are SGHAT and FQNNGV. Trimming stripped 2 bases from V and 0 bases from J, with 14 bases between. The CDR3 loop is CASSLSPGQSSYEQYF. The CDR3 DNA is TGTGCCAGCAGCTTATCCCCAGGACAGAGCTCCTACGAGCAGTACTTC.

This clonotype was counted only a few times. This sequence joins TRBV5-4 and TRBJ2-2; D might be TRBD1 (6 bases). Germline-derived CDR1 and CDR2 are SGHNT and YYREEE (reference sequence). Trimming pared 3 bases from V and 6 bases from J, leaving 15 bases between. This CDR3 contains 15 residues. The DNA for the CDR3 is TGTGCCAGCAGCTCGAGCGTCAGGGGTCCCGGGGAGCTGTTTTTT. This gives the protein CASSSSVRGPGELFF.

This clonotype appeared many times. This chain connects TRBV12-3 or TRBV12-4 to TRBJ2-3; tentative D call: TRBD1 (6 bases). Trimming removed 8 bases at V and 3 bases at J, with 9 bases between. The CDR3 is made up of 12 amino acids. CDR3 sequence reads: CASAGATDTQYF. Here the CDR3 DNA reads TGTGCCAGCGCAGGGGCAACAGATACGCAGTATTTT.

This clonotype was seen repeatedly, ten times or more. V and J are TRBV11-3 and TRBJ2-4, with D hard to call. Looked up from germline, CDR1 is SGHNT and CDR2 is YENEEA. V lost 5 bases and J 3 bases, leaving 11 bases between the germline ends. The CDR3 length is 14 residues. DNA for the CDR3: TGTGCCAGCAGCCCGAGAACCGGCAAAAACATTCAGTACTTC. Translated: CASSPRTGKNIQYF.

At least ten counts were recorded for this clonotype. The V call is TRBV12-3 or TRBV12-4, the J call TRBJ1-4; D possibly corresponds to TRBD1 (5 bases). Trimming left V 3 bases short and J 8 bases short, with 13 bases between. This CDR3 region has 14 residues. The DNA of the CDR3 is TGTGCCAGCAGTTTGTCGGCAGGGAGAGAAAAACTGTTTTTT. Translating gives CASSLSAGREKLFF.

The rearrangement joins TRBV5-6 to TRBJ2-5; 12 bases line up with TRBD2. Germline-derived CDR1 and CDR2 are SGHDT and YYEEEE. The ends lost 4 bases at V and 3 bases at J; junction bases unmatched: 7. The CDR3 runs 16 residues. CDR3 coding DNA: TGTGCCAGCAGCGGTCCTTCTAGCGGGGGGGAAGAGACCCAGTACTTC. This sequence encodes CASSGPSSGGEETQYF. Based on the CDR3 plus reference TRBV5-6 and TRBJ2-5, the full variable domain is DAGVTQSPTHLIKTRGQQVTLRCSPKSGHDTVSWYQQALGQGPQFIFQYYEEEERQRGNFPDRFSGHQFPNYSSELNVNALLLGDSALYLCASSGPSSGGEETQYFGPGTRLLVL.

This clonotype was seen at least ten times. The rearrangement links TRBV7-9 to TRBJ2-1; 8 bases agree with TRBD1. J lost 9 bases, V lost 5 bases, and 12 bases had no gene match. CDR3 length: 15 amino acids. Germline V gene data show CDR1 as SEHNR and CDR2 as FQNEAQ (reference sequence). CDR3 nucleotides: TGTGCCAGCAGCATCGACAGGGGACCTAACACTGAGCAGTTCTTC. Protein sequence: CASSIDRGPNTEQFF. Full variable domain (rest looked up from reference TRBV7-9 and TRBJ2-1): DTGVSQNPRHKITKRGQNVTFRCDPISEHNRLYWYRQTLGQGPEFLTYFQNEAQLEKSRLLSDRFSAERPKGSFSTLEIQRTEQGDSAMYLCASSIDRGPNTEQFFGPGTRLTVL.

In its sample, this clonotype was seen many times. This CDR3 reads CASSIGAGGTYEQYF. The CDR3 DNA reads TGTGCCAGTAGTATTGGGGCAGGGGGCACCTACGAGCAGTACTTC. The rearrangement joins TRBV19 to TRBJ2-7, with 8 bases aligning to TRBD1. The CDR3 has 15 amino acids. Trimming cost V 3 bases and J 2 bases; bases outside gene matches: 6. Germline-derived CDR1 and CDR2 are LNHDA and SQIVND (reference sequence). The entire variable domain, with the rest obtained from reference TRBV19 and TRBJ2-7, is as follows: DGGITQSPKYLFRKEGQNVTLSCEQNLNHDAMYWYRQDPGQGLRLIYYSQIVNDFQKGDIAEGYSVSREKKESFPLTVTSAQKNPTAFYLCASSIGAGGTYEQYFGPGTRLTVT.

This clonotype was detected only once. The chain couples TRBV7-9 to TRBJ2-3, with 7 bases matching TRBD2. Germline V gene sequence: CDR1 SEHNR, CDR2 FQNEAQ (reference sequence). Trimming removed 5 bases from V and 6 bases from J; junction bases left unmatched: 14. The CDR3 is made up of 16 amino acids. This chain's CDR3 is CASSRAGGQGGDTQYF. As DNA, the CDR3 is TGTGCCAGCAGCCGAGCCGGCGGCCAGGGAGGGGATACGCAGTATTTT.

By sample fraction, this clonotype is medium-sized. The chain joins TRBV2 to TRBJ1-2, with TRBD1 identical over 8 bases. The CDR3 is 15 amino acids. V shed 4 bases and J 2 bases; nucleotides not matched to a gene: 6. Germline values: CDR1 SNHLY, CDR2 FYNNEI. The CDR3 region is CASSGGTGINYGYTF. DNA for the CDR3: TGTGCCAGCAGTGGAGGGACAGGAATAAACTATGGCTACACCTTC.

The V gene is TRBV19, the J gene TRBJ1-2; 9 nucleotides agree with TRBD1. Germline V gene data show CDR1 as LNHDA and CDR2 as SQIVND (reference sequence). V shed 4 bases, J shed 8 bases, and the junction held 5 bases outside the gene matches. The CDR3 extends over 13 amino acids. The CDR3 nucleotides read TGTGCCAGTAGTACAACAGGGGGCGACGGCTACACCTTC. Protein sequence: CASSTTGGDGYTF.

CDR3 amino acids: CASGSGTNTGELFF. The CDR3 coding sequence is TGTGCCAGCGGATCAGGGACGAACACCGGGGAGCTGTTTTTT. The rearrangement links TRBV6-2 or TRBV6-3 to TRBJ2-2, with D possibly TRBD1 on 5 matching bases. V was cut by 8 bases and J by 0 bases, with 10 bases left in between. Germline values: CDR1 MNHEY, CDR2 SVGEGT. This CDR3 region has 14 residues.

CDR3 loop: CASSPGLAGELSADTQYF. The CDR3 DNA sequence: TGTGCCAGCAGCCCCGGACTAGCGGGAGAGTTATCGGCAGATACGCAGTATTTT. This rearrangement joins TRBV6-5 to TRBJ2-3; 13 bases agree with TRBD2. Germline trimming cut 6 bases from V and 4 bases from J; bases unmatched to any gene: 13. The CDR3 totals 18 residues. The germline gives CDR1 MNHEY, CDR2 SVGAGI.

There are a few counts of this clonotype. The CDR3 reads CASSLRGTEDEQFF. The DNA of the CDR3 is TGTGCCAGCAGCTTACGGGGGACTGAGGATGAGCAGTTCTTC. The chain is built from TRBV7-6 and TRBJ2-1, with a tentative D call TRBD2 (6 bases). The length of the CDR3 is 14 residues. The V gene lost 2 bases and the J gene lost 8 bases, with 13 bases spanning the gap. The germline V gene has CDR1 SGHVS and CDR2 FNYEAQ.

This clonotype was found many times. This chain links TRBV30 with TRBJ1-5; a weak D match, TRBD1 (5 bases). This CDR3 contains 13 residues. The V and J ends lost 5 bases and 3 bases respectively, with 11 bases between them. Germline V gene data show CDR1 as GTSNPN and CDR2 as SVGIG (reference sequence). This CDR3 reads CAWAEGTNQPQHF. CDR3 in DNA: TGTGCCTGGGCGGAAGGGACCAATCAGCCCCAGCATTTT.